The clone carrying this T cell receptor beta chain showed up just a few times. Its cognate antigen is unknown. For the diagnoses, clinical symptoms, serum thyroxine and TRAb, thyroid ultrasound and orbital computed tomography were used. This sample was included in a study of T cells in Graves' hyperthyroidism and ophthalmopathy. Germline loops: CDR1 LNHDA, CDR2 SQIVND (reference sequence). This CDR3 contains 14 residues. V lost 9 bases to trimming and J lost 5 bases; unmatched junction nucleotides: 8. Regions amplified from RNA transcripts were the TCR beta CDR3 regions. TCR CDR3 underwent first-round RT-PCR with the HTBI primer set. TCRdb re-derived calls from the multiplex PCR reads in MiXCR, one entry per CDR3 protein. The sample carries fewer than 650,000 distinct CDR3 sequences, 40% to 55% recorded once. The study's findings and limits: Before onset, by a median of 6.5 months, the model predicted ophthalmopathy.

The sequenced material came from peripheral blood or thyroid tissue (not recorded which). The TCR originated in an adult woman with Graves' disease, either hyperthyroidism or ophthalmopathy (not recorded which). V and J are TRBV19 and TRBJ1-1; 11 bases map to TRBD1. CDR3 amino acids: CASRDRGMITEAFF. DNA for the CDR3: TGTGCCAGCCGGGACAGGGGGATGATAACTGAAGCTTTCTTT.